These T cell receptor beta chains were read from a single sample in a study of blood T cell repertoires in COVID-19. Sequencing used immunoSEQ multiplex PCR; TCRdb keeps in-frame clones, though not all of them. The sample contains approximately 240,000 clones, less than 85% of which appear only once. Sequencing was carried out using peripheral blood. Every receptor here comes from a woman older than 75 with active or convalescent COVID-19. Each CDR3 is given with its conserved first and last residue. The D gene is left open where the match is weak. A clone size is listed for some rows: how often the clone was seen (once, few, many), or a class if it is expanded.

TRBV2	16	.	TRBJ2-7	few	TGTGCCAGCAGTGACCCGGCCCCGGGGAGAGGCTACGAGCAGTACTTC	CASSDPAPGRGYEQYF
TRBV5-1	18	.	TRBJ2-3	.	TGCGCCACCCAGACCCTCCCTGGTGGGGCAGGGGGGACAGATACGCAGTATTTT	CATQTLPGGAGGTDTQYF
TRBV29-1	13	.	TRBJ1-5	once	TGCAGCGTTGTGGGGGCCCCAAATCAGCCCCAGCATTTT	CSVVGAPNQPQHF
TRBV5-1	17	.	TRBJ1-1	.	TGCGCCAGCAGCCTTCCCTCCCGGGGAGCGATGAACACTGAAGCTTTCTTT	CASSLPSRGAMNTEAFF
TRBV19	14	.	TRBJ2-3	.	TGTGCCAGTAGTATCTATTCTAATGCAGATACGCAGTATTTT	CASSIYSNADTQYF
TRBV19	15	.	TRBJ1-1	once	TGTGCCAGTAGTATCGGAAGGAATCGGGACACTGAAGCTTTCTTT	CASSIGRNRDTEAFF
TRBV28	16	TRBD1	TRBJ2-7	.	TGTGCCAGCAGTTACAGGGGGCGAGGAACCCCCTACGAGCAGTACTTC	CASSYRGRGTPYEQYF
TRBV5-5	13	.	TRBJ1-4	.	TGTGCCAGCAGCTTCCAGAATAATGAAAAACTGTTTTTT	CASSFQNNEKLFF
TRBV5-1	17	TRBD2	TRBJ2-2	.	TGCGCCAGCAGATATTCACTAGCGGGGGGCCGGGACGGGGAGCTGTTTTTT	CASRYSLAGGRDGELFF
TRBV5-1	15	.	TRBJ2-5	.	TGCGCCAGCAGCTTGGGAGGGGACACCCAAGAGACCCAGTACTTC	CASSLGGDTQETQYF
TRBV6-1	13	.	TRBJ1-5	.	TGTGCCAGCAGTGATCAGGGAGGGCAGCCCCAGCATTTT	CASSDQGGQPQHF
TRBV7-9	14	.	TRBJ1-2	.	TGTGCCAGCATCCACAGGGAATCTAACTATGGCTACACCTTC	CASIHRESNYGYTF
TRBV5-1	16	TRBD1	TRBJ1-3	.	TGCGCCAGCAGCGACCGGGACAGGGGGTCAGGAAACACCATATATTTT	CASSDRDRGSGNTIYF
TRBV5-1	15	.	TRBJ1-1	once	TGCGCCAGCAGCTTGGGGCCAGGCCTGAACACTGAAGCTTTCTTT	CASSLGPGLNTEAFF
TRBV6-1	17	.	TRBJ2-2	.	TGTGCCAGCAGTGAAGTGAGGACTACTACGTGGGGCGGGGAGCTGTTTTTT	CASSEVRTTTWGGELFF